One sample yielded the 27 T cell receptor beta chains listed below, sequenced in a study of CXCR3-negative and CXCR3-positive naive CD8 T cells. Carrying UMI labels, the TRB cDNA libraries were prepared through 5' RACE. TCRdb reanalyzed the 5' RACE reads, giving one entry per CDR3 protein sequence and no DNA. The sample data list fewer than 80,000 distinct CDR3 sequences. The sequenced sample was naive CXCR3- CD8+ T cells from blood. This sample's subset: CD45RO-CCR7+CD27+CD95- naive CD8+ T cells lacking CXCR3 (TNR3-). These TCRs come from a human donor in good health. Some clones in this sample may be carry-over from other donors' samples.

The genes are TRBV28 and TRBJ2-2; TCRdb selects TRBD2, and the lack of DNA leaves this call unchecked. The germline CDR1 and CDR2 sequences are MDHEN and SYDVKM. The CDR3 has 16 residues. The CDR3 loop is CASSLLSGSDTGELFF.

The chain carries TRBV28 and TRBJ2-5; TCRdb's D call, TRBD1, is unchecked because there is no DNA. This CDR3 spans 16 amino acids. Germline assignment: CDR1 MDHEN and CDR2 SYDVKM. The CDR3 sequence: CASSPGQGANQETQYF.

This CDR3 is CASSLGPTAEQYF. This chain connects TRBV7-6 to TRBJ2-7; the TCRdb call, TRBD2, lacks DNA for checking. The CDR3 has 13 amino acids. Germline V gene sequence: CDR1 SGHVS, CDR2 FNYEAQ.

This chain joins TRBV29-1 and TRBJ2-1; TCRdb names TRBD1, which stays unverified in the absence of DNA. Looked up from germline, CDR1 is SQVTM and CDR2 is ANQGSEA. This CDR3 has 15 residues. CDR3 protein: CSVGMGGRPYNEQFF.

The CDR3 reads CASSFLGNRDPQFF. The chain couples TRBV28 to TRBJ2-1; the TRBD1 assignment by TCRdb is unverifiable without DNA. Germline V lookup: CDR1 MDHEN, CDR2 SYDVKM. The CDR3 length is 14 residues.

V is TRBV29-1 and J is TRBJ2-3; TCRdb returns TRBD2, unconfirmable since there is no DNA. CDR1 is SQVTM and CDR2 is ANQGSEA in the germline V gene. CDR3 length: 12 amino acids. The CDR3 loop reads CSVGTRVDTQYF.

CDR3 amino acids: CASSPPGAVYEQYF. The chain uses TRBV28 and TRBJ2-7; the D call of TRBD1 rests on TCRdb alone, since no DNA is present to check it. CDR3 length: 14 residues. The V gene's germline CDR1 is MDHEN and CDR2 SYDVKM.

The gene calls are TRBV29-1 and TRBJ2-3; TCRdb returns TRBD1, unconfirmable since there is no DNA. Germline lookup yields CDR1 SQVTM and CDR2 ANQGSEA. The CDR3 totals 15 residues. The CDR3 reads CSVGGGGSRTDTQYF.

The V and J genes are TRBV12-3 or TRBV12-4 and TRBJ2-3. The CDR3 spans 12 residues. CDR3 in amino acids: CASSWGLDTQYF.

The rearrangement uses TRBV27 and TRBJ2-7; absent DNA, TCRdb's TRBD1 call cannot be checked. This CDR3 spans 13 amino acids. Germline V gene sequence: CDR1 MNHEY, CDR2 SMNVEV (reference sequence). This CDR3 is CASSLAGAYEQYF.

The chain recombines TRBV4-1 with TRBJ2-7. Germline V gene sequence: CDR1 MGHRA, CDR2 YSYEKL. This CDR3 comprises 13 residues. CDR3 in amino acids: CASSQGLAYEQYF.

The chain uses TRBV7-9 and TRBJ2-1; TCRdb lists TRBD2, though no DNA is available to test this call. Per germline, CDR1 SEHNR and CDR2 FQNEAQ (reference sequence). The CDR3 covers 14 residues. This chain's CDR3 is CAASREGRGNEQFF.

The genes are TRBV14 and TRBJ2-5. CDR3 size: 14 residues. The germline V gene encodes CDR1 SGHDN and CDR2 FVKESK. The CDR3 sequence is CASSQFLTEETQYF.

The CDR3 loop is CASSQDGLGTEAFF. The V call is TRBV4-3, the J call TRBJ1-1. The CDR3 is 14 residues long. In germline, CDR1 is LGHNA, CDR2 YSLEER.

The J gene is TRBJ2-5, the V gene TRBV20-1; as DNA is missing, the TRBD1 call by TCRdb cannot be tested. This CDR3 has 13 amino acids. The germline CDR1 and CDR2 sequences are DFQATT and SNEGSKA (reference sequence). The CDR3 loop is CSASTGGRKTQYF.

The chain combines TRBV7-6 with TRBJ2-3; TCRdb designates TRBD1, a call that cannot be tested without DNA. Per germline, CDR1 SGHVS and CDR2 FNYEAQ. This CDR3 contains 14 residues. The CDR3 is CASSHGGSTDTQYF.

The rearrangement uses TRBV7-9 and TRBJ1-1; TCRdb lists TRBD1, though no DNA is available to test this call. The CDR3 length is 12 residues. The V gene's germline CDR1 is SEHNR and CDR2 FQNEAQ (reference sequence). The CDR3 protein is CASWTDANEAFF. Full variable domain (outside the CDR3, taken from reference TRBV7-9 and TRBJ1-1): DTGVSQNPRHKITKRGQNVTFRCDPISEHNRLYWYRQTLGQGPEFLTYFQNEAQLEKSRLLSDRFSAERPKGSFSTLEIQRTEQGDSAMYLCASWTDANEAFFGQGTRLTVV.

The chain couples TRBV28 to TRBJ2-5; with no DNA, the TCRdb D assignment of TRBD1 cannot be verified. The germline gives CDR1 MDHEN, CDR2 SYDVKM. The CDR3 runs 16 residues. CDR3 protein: CASSSPPGTVGVTQYF.

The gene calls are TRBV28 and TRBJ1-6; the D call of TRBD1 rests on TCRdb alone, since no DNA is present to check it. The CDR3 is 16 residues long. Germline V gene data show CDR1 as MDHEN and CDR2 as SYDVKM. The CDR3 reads CASSPSGSSYNSPLHF.

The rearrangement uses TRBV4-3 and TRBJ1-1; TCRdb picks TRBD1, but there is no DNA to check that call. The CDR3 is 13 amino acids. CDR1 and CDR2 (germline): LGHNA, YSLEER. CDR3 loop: CASSQDRDREAFF.

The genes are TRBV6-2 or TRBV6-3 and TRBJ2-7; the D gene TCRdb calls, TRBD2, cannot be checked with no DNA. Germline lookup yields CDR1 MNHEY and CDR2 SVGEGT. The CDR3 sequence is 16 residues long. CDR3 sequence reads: CASSYSPSGRSYEQYF.

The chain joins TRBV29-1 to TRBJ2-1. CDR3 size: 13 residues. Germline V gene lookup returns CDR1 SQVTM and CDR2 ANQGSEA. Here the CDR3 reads CSVAGGAHNEQFF.

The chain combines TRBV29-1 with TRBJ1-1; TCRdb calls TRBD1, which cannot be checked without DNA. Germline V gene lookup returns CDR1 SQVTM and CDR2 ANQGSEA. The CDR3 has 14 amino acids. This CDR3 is CSVEWTGRNTEAFF.

CDR3 region: CASSLTTTTDTQYF. The rearrangement links TRBV12-3 or TRBV12-4 to TRBJ2-3. The CDR3 loop spans 14 amino acids.

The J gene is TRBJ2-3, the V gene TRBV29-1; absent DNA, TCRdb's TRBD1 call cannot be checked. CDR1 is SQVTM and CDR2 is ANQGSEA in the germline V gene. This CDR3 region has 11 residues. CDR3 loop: CSAPGGHTQYF.

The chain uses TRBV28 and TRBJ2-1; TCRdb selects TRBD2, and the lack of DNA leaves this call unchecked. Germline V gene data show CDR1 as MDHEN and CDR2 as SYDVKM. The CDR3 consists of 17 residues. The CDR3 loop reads CASSLGPSGGNYNEQFF.

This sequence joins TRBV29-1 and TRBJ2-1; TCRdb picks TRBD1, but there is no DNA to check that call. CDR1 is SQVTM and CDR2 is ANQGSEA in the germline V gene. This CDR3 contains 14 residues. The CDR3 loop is CSVPGNSAYNEQFF.